The 3 T cell receptor beta chains presented below share a single source sample, sequenced in a study of blood T cell repertoires in COVID-19. Here immunoSEQ multiplex PCR was the method, and the copy in TCRdb shows in-frame clones only, minus some. The sample shows about 480,000 clones, roughly nine tenths of them seen only once. The sample comprised peripheral blood. Receptors were obtained from a man between 18 and 29 years old with COVID-19, enrolled during active disease.

The chain joins TRBV5-1 to TRBJ2-3, with 9 bases that match TRBD2. This CDR3 contains 15 residues. Germline V gives CDR1 SGHRS, CDR2 YFSETQ. Trimming took 0 bases from V and 4 from J; bases not matched to a gene: 3. CDR3 DNA sequence: TGCGCCAGCAGCTTGGAGGGACTAGCAGCAGATACGCAGTATTTT. It is translated as CASSLEGLAADTQYF. Supplemented by reference TRBV5-1 and TRBJ2-3, the full variable domain reads KAGVTQTPRYLIKTRGQQVTLSCSPISGHRSVSWYQQTPGQGLQFLFEYFSETQRNKGNFPGRFSGRQFSNSRSEMNVSTLELGDSALYLCASSLEGLAADTQYFGPGTRLTVL.

The genes are TRBV7-2 and TRBJ2-1, with TRBD2 identical over 12 bases. Germline CDR1 SGHTA, CDR2 FQGNSA. The CDR3 sequence is 16 residues long. V gave up 6 bases and J gave up 3 bases; unmatched junction bases: 6. The CDR3 DNA follows: TGTGCCAGCAGTACGACTAGCGGGAGTTTCTACAATGAGCAGTTCTTC. Translated: CASSTTSGSFYNEQFF.

The V gene is TRBV6-1, the J gene TRBJ2-2, with D possibly being TRBD1 (6 bases). Trimming took 4 bases from V and 0 from J, leaving 18 bases between them. In germline, CDR1 is MNHNS, CDR2 SASEGT. This CDR3 spans 18 amino acids. The CDR3 DNA reads TGTGCCAGCAGTGTAAACTATGGGACATACGCGAACACCGGGGAGCTGTTTTTT. Translated, it gives CASSVNYGTYANTGELFF.